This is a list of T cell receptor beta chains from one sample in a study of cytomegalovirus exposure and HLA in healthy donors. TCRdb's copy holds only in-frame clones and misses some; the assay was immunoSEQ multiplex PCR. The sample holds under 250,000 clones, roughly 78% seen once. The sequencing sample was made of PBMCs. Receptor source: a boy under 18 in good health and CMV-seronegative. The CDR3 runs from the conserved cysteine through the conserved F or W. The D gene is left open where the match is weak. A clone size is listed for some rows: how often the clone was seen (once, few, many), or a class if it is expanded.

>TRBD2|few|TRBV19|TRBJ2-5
CASSTGLAGYQETQYF
TGTGCCAGTAGTACTGGACTAGCGGGTTACCAAGAGACCCAGTACTTC
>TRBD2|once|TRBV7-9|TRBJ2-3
CASTLERGPLTDTQYF
TGTGCCAGCACCCTAGAGCGGGGGCCGCTTACGGATACGCAGTATTTT
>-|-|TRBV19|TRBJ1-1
CASSLGRGAFF
TGTGCCAGTTCCTTGGGCAGGGGAGCTTTCTTT
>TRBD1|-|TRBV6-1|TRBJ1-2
CASTPWGQADYGYTF
TGTGCCAGCACACCTTGGGGACAGGCGGACTATGGCTACACCTTC
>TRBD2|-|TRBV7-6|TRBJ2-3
CASSSSGGARDTQYF
TGTGCCAGCAGTAGTAGCGGGGGGGCCCGGGATACGCAGTATTTT
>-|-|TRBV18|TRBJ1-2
CASSRDRLDRDGYTF
TGTGCCAGCTCACGCGACAGGTTGGATCGGGATGGCTACACCTTC
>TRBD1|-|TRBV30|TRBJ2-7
CAWSTGTGAYEQYF
TGTGCCTGGAGTACCGGGACAGGGGCCTACGAGCAGTACTTC
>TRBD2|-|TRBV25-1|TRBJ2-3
CASSEWRGGRTDTQYF
TGTGCCAGCAGTGAATGGCGGGGGGGGCGCACAGATACGCAGTATTTT
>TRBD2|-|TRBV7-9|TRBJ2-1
CASSFSGGSNEQFF
TGTGCCAGCAGCTTTAGCGGGGGATCCAATGAGCAGTTCTTC
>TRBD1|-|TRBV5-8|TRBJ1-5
CASSHLTGINQPQHF
TGTGCCAGCAGCCATCTGACAGGGATAAATCAGCCCCAGCATTTT
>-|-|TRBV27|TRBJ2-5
CASMRFGQETQYF
TGTGCCAGCATGCGGTTTGGTCAAGAGACCCAGTACTTC
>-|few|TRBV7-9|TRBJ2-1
CASSLAGGREQFF
TGTGCCAGCAGCTTAGCGGGTGGCAGGGAGCAGTTCTTC
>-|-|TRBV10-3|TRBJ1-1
CAIRETVNTEAFF
TGTGCCATCAGGGAGACAGTCAACACTGAAGCTTTCTTT
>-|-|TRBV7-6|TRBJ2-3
CASSRGIAFGGTDTQYF
TGTGCCAGCAGCCGAGGAATAGCGTTTGGGGGCACAGATACGCAGTATTTT
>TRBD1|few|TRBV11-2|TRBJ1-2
CASSFDRADGYTF
TGTGCCAGCAGCTTCGACAGGGCTGATGGCTACACCTTC
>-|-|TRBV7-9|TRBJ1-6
CASSTDTYNSPLHF
TGTGCCAGCAGCACCGACACGTATAATTCACCCCTCCACTTT
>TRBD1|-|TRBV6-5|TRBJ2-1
CASRTGRDEQFF
TGTGCCAGCAGGACAGGGCGCGATGAGCAGTTCTTC
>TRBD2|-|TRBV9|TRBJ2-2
CASSVALAGTGELFF
TGTGCCAGCAGCGTAGCGCTAGCGGGCACCGGGGAGCTGTTTTTT
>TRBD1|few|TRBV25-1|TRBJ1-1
CASSVFSGTAPEAFF
TGTGCCAGCAGTGTTTTCTCCGGGACAGCACCTGAAGCTTTCTTT
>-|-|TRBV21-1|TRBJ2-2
CASRGGVLDRDNTGELFF
TGTGCCAGCAGGGGGGGGGTGTTGGACAGGGACAACACCGGGGAGCTGTTTTTT
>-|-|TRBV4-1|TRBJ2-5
CASSQDRGVIETQYF
TGCGCCAGCAGCCAAGATCGCGGAGTGATAGAGACCCAGTACTTC
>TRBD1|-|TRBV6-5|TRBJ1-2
CASRSTGDYGYTF
TGTGCCAGCAGGTCGACAGGGGATTATGGCTACACCTTC
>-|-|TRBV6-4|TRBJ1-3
CASSEPRAHSGNTIYF
TGTGCCAGCAGTGAGCCCCGAGCCCACTCTGGAAACACCATATATTTT
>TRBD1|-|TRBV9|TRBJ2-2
CASSVETTGATGELFF
TGTGCCAGCAGCGTGGAAACCACAGGGGCCACCGGGGAGCTGTTTTTT
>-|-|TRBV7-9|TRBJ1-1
CASSLAQSTEAFF
TGTGCCAGCAGCTTAGCACAGTCCACTGAAGCTTTCTTT
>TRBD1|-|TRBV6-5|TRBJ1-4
CASGTGGEKLFF
TGTGCCAGCGGGACAGGGGGTGAAAAACTGTTTTTT
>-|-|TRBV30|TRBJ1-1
CAWSDAALNTEAFF
TGTGCCTGGAGTGATGCGGCCCTGAACACTGAAGCTTTCTTT
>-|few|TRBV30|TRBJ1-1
CAWMFTGLWTEAFF
TGTGCCTGGATGTTTACAGGGTTGTGGACTGAAGCTTTCTTT